This passage covers 23 T cell receptor beta chains from one sample sequenced in a study of T-cell reconstitution after alpha-beta-depleted transplantation in children. This sample's TCRbeta library carried unique molecular identifier barcodes. TCRdb used MiXCR to reprocess the PCR reads, holding one entry per CDR3 protein. This sample has around 250,000 distinct CDR3 sequences, with 20% to 30% found just once. This sample comprised PBMCs, obtained before TCRalphabeta/CD19-depleted stem cell transplant. The receptors stem from a girl aged 2 to 10 with Fanconi anemia, due to receive a stem cell transplant.

In this sample, this clonotype turned up a few times. The rearrangement joins TRBV20-1 to TRBJ2-7, with D maybe TRBD1 (5 bases). V dropped 5 bases and J dropped 2 bases, with 10 bases sitting between them. Germline loops: CDR1 DFQATT, CDR2 SNEGSKA (reference sequence). The CDR3 has 12 amino acids. The chain's CDR3 is CSAQGRTYEQYF. The CDR3 DNA sequence: TGCAGTGCTCAGGGCCGTACCTACGAGCAGTACTTC.

This clonotype appeared a few times. The V gene is TRBV5-1, the J gene TRBJ1-1; TRBD1 agrees at 8 bases. CDR1 is SGHRS, CDR2 YFSETQ, per germline. The CDR3 loop spans 14 amino acids. V lost 0 bases to trimming and J lost 11 bases; unmatched junction nucleotides: 9. This CDR3 is CASSLGGQVLGAFF. The CDR3, as DNA: TGCGCCAGCAGCTTGGGGGGACAGGTCCTTGGCGCTTTCTTT.

This chain joins TRBV5-1 and TRBJ2-3; D assignment may be TRBD1 or TRBD2 (5 bases each). Trimming removed 3 bases from V and 0 bases from J, with 11 bases in between. The CDR3 is 15 residues long. In germline, CDR1 is SGHRS, CDR2 YFSETQ. The CDR3 is CASSWSGTSTDTQYF. The CDR3, as DNA: TGCGCCAGCAGCTGGTCCGGGACGAGCACAGATACGCAGTATTTT.

CDR3 nucleotides: TGCAGTGCTAGAGATCGGGGCGCCGGGGCCAACGTCCTGACTTTC. Translating it yields CSARDRGAGANVLTF. The chain joins TRBV20-1 to TRBJ2-6; D could derive from TRBD1 or TRBD2 (5 bases each). V was cut by 0 bases and J by 4 bases, with 10 bases left in between. The CDR3 runs to 15 residues. Germline-derived CDR1 and CDR2 are DFQATT and SNEGSKA (reference sequence).

This clonotype showed up just a few times. The chain links TRBV29-1 to TRBJ2-2; D not resolved. V was shortened by 7 bases and J by 4 bases, with 7 bases between the two germline ends. Germline V gene data show CDR1 as SQVTM and CDR2 as ANQGSEA. This CDR3 has 11 residues. CDR3 sequence: CSADITGELFF. The CDR3, as DNA: TGCAGCGCTGACATCACCGGGGAGCTGTTTTTT.

This clonotype was observed at least ten times. The gene calls are TRBV29-1 and TRBJ1-1; 7 bases are shared with TRBD1. CDR3 length: 12 residues. Germline loops: CDR1 SQVTM, CDR2 ANQGSEA. V shed 6 bases, J shed 3 bases, and the junction held 4 bases outside the gene matches. For the CDR3, the DNA is TGCAGCGTAAGACAGGGTGACACTGAAGCTTTCTTT. As protein: CSVRQGDTEAFF. The full variable domain, completed using reference TRBV29-1 and TRBJ1-1, is SAVISQKPSRDICQRGTSLTIQCQVDSQVTMMFWYRQQPGQSLTLIATANQGSEATYESGFVIDKFPISRPNLTFSTLTVSNMSPEDSSIYLCSVRQGDTEAFFGQGTRLTVV.

Regarding this clonotype: A much larger clone differs from this one at a single base, so this may be a read error. V is TRBV10-3 and J is TRBJ2-5; 8 bases align to TRBD2. The germline gives CDR1 ENHRY, CDR2 SYGVKD. The CDR3 consists of 13 residues. Trimming at V came to 10 bases and at J to 5 bases, leaving 9 bases not matched to a gene. CDR3 coding DNA: TGTGCCACCTACGGGAGGGCAGGCGAGACCCAGTACTTC. It translates to CATYGRAGETQYF.

This clonotype came up a few times. This sequence joins TRBV6-4 and TRBJ2-1; 10 bases align to TRBD2. Germline V gene lookup returns CDR1 MRHNA and CDR2 SNTAGT. This CDR3 contains 15 residues. V was pared by 4 bases and J by 7 bases, with 7 bases of the junction left unmatched. The CDR3 sequence is CASSALAGVANEQFF. The CDR3 DNA reads as TGTGCCAGCAGTGCTCTAGCGGGAGTCGCGAATGAGCAGTTCTTC.

This clonotype has a count of ten or more. J is TRBJ2-1 and V is TRBV7-3; 9 bases map to TRBD2. CDR3 size: 15 residues. The V gene end was trimmed by 0 bases and the J gene end by 7 bases; junction bases not matched to a gene: 4. The germline gives CDR1 SGHTA, CDR2 FQGTGA. The CDR3 coding sequence is TGTGCCAGCAGCTTAACGGCGGGAGGGCGGAATGAGCAGTTCTTC. Protein sequence: CASSLTAGGRNEQFF.

The sample holds many counts of this clonotype. The chain links TRBV5-1 to TRBJ2-2, with TRBD2 matching over 7 bases. The germline CDR1 and CDR2 sequences are SGHRS and YFSETQ. J lost 3 bases, V lost 0 bases, and 5 bases had no gene match. The CDR3 has 16 amino acids. The CDR3: CASSLGTGGYTGELFF. The CDR3 DNA sequence: TGCGCCAGCAGCTTGGGAACGGGAGGTTACACCGGGGAGCTGTTTTTT.

There are many counts of this clonotype. The chain is built from TRBV29-1 and TRBJ2-4; TRBD2 matches 7 bases. V dropped 7 bases and J dropped 0; count of bases not matched to a gene: 3. CDR1 is SQVTM, CDR2 ANQGSEA, per germline. This CDR3 is built from 13 residues. CDR3 sequence: CSAGGEAKNIQYF. As DNA, the CDR3 is TGCAGCGCGGGAGGTGAAGCCAAAAACATTCAGTACTTC.

The table lists this clonotype with a few counts. This chain uses TRBV6-4 with TRBJ2-1; possibly TRBD2 for D (5 bases). V lost 0 bases and J 6 bases, leaving 15 bases between the germline ends. Germline values: CDR1 MRHNA, CDR2 SNTAGT. This CDR3 contains 16 residues. The CDR3, as DNA: TGTGCCAGCAGTGACTCTTTTGAGGGTAGGAGCAATGAGCAGTTCTTC. It codes for CASSDSFEGRSNEQFF.

In its sample, this clonotype was seen a few times. The chain employs TRBV6-2 or TRBV6-3 and TRBJ2-7; D is perhaps TRBD1 (6 bases). The V gene lost 7 bases and the J gene lost 3 bases, with 16 bases spanning the gap. The CDR3 contains 14 residues. CDR1 and CDR2 (germline): MNHEY, SVGEGT. The CDR3 region has the DNA TGTGCCAGCATTAAACAGGGATCAATCTACGAGCAGTACTTC. Protein product: CASIKQGSIYEQYF.

A note on this clonotype: This clone may be a read error of a much larger clone one base away. The chain links TRBV9 to TRBJ2-1; 13 nucleotides match TRBD2. CDR3 size: 16 residues. Germline V gene lookup returns CDR1 SGDLS and CDR2 YYNGEE. CDR3 in DNA: TGTGCCAGCAGCGTAAGGACTAGCGGGAGATCTAATGGGCAGTTCTTC. It is translated as CASSVRTSGRSNGQFF.

This clonotype was seen at least ten times. This chain links TRBV10-3 with TRBJ2-7, with 7 bases identical to TRBD1. The CDR3 is 14 amino acids. J was trimmed by 2 bases and V by 4 bases; bases with no gene match: 5. Germline V gene sequence: CDR1 ENHRY, CDR2 SYGVKD. The chain's CDR3 is CAISARDRPYEQYF. CDR3 nucleotides: TGTGCCATCAGTGCCAGGGACAGACCCTACGAGCAGTACTTC.

This clonotype has just a few counts. The chain recombines TRBV6-1 with TRBJ2-1, with TRBD2 identical over 9 bases. J was trimmed by 4 bases and V by 6 bases; bases with no gene match: 7. The CDR3 has 15 amino acids. In germline, CDR1 is MNHNS, CDR2 SASEGT. The CDR3 DNA reads as TGTGCCAGCAGCCTACTAGCGGGCCAATACAATGAGCAGTTCTTC. As protein: CASSLLAGQYNEQFF.

In its sample, this clonotype was seen many times. J is TRBJ2-1 and V is TRBV29-1, with D possibly TRBD2 on 8 matching bases. The CDR3 totals 16 residues. In germline, CDR1 is SQVTM, CDR2 ANQGSEA. The germline V and J ends were trimmed by 5 bases and 9 bases, with 26 bases remaining between them. CDR3 nucleotide sequence: TGCAGCGTTAGATCTACCGGGACTAGGGGGCGTGGTGAGCAGTTCTTC. Its protein product is CSVRSTGTRGRGEQFF.

This clonotype was seen ten or more times. The V call is TRBV28, the J call TRBJ2-3, with TRBD2 matching over 9 bases. Trimming at V came to 3 bases and at J to 1 base, leaving 5 bases not matched to a gene. The CDR3 length is 16 residues. Germline V lookup: CDR1 MDHEN, CDR2 SYDVKM. CDR3 DNA sequence: TGTGCCAGCAGTTTTCCACGACTAGCGGGCACAGATACGCAGTATTTT. Translated, it gives CASSFPRLAGTDTQYF. Full variable domain (missing parts from reference TRBV28 and TRBJ2-3): DVKVTQSSRYLVKRTGEKVFLECVQDMDHENMFWYRQDPGLGLRLIYFSYDVKMKEKGDIPEGYSVSREKKERFSLILESASTNQTSMYLCASSFPRLAGTDTQYFGPGTRLTVL.

V is TRBV5-5 and J is TRBJ2-7, with D hard to call. The CDR3 spans 14 residues. V lost 0 bases, J lost 2 bases, and 9 bases lay in between. Germline assignment: CDR1 SGHKS and CDR2 YYEKEE (reference sequence). For the CDR3, the DNA is TGTGCCAGCAGCTTGGGCCAGGTCCCCTACGAGCAGTACTTC. Protein product: CASSLGQVPYEQYF.

This clonotype was recorded at least ten times. Written as DNA, the CDR3 is TGTGCCAGCAGGACAGGGCATGGCTACACCTTC. It yields the protein CASRTGHGYTF. The gene calls are TRBV12-3 or TRBV12-4 and TRBJ1-2, with TRBD1 matching 7 bases. J was trimmed by 6 bases and V by 6 bases; bases with no gene match: 1. CDR3 length: 11 amino acids.

This clonotype has a count of ten or more. V usage is TRBV29-1 and J usage is TRBJ1-2, with 7 bases that match TRBD1. The CDR3 spans 13 residues. V was clipped by 4 bases and J by 1 base; unmatched bases: 3. CDR1 is SQVTM, CDR2 ANQGSEA, per germline. CDR3 nucleotides: TGCAGCGTTGGGGACAGCCGTAACTATGGCTACACCTTC. This encodes CSVGDSRNYGYTF.

V usage is TRBV28 and J usage is TRBJ1-2; 8 bases are a match to TRBD1. This CDR3 region has 17 residues. V lost 5 bases to trimming and J lost 5 bases; unmatched junction nucleotides: 16. CDR1 is MDHEN and CDR2 is SYDVKM in the germline V gene. The CDR3 sequence is CASSPVGQGALGYGYTF. In DNA form, the CDR3 reads TGTGCCAGCAGTCCAGTGGGGCAGGGGGCTCTAGGATATGGCTACACCTTC.

The table lists this clonotype with a few counts. The chain has TRBV20-1 and TRBJ2-5; the D gene is possibly TRBD1 (5 bases). The CDR3 runs 11 residues. The V end was cut by 5 bases, the J end by 5 bases, with 9 bases between. Germline CDR1 is DFQATT and CDR2 is SNEGSKA (reference sequence). This CDR3 is CSAGRGETQYF. The CDR3 DNA is TGCAGTGCTGGAAGGGGTGAGACCCAGTACTTC.